This T cell receptor (beta chain) was found in a study of neurological immune-mediated disorders. CDR3 size: 15 residues. Looked up from germline, CDR1 is KGHSH and CDR2 is LQKENI. The cDNA was generated by 5'RACE with 10-nucleotide random UMIs. One entry per CDR3 protein results from TCRdb running MiXCR on the 5' RACE reads. In the table there are fewer than 35,000 distinct CDR3 sequences, 4% to 5.5% of which are singletons. This sequence was found in a man aged 18-30 years in good health. This chain links TRBV18 with TRBJ2-1; 11 bases match TRBD2. The end of the DNA is better explained by TRBJ2-7, so the J call may be wrong. Sequencing was carried out using PBMCs. CDR3 amino acids: CASSPRLAGFYEQYF. In nucleotides, the CDR3 is TGTGCCAGCTCACCTCGACTAGCGGGGTTTTACGAGCAGTACTTC.